A selection of T cell receptor beta chains follows, all from one sample in a study of shared clonotypes between healthy human individuals. TCRdb keeps only in-frame clones here, not all; method: immunoSEQ multiplex PCR. The sample gives 180,000 or so clones, approximately 95% of which show up once; 0.067% is in the top ten. Sequencing was carried out using naive CD4+ T cells sorted from blood. The receptors stem from a woman in her thirties in good health. CDR3s include the opening cysteine and the closing phenylalanine or tryptophan. Fields, in order: J gene, clone size, D gene, V gene, CDR3 protein, CDR3 DNA. The D gene is left open where the match is weak. Expanded clones are given a class, and other clones once, few, many or no size at all.

>TRBJ1-2|.|TRBD1|TRBV30
CASRTGDGCTF
TGTGCCTCCCGGACAGGGGACGGCTGCACCTTC
>TRBJ2-3|few|.|TRBV18
CASSPPRASTDTQYF
TGTGCCAGCTCACCGCCAAGGGCTAGCACAGATACGCAGTATTTT
>TRBJ2-7|.|TRBD2|TRBV9
CASSVNREGTSGLNEQYF
TGTGCCAGCAGCGTAAATCGAGAGGGGACTAGCGGGCTGAACGAGCAGTACTTC
>TRBJ2-1|once|.|TRBV28
CASRSLASEQFF
TGTGCCAGCAGATCGTTGGCTTCTGAGCAGTTCTTC
>TRBJ1-1|once|.|TRBV6-1
CASSEIGPAQAFF
TGTGCCAGCAGTGAAATTGGTCCAGCCCAAGCTTTCTTT
>TRBJ2-1|.|.|TRBV2
CASRGSEWFF
TGTGCCAGCAGGGGGTCAGAGTGGTTCTTC
>TRBJ1-4|once|.|TRBV19
CASSPVGNEKLFF
TGTGCCAGTAGCCCCGTGGGCAATGAAAAACTGTTTTTT
>TRBJ2-7|.|.|TRBV7-8
CASSSLQRGIGVGEQYF
.
>TRBJ2-7|.|TRBD1|TRBV4-1
CASTPGGDSPYEQYF
TGCGCCAGCACCCCAGGGGGAGACTCCCCCTACGAGCAGTACTTC
>TRBJ1-2|.|.|TRBV5-4
CASMTLAGKTYGYTF
TGTGCCAGCATGACACTCGCAGGAAAGACCTATGGCTACACCTTC
>TRBJ1-1|.|.|TRBV6-1
CASSEDRVNTEAFF
TGTGCCAGCAGTGAAGACAGGGTGAACACTGAAGCTTTCTTT
>TRBJ2-2|.|TRBD2|TRBV7-8
CASRFSGRGHGELFF
TGTGCCAGCAGGTTTAGCGGGAGAGGTCACGGGGAGCTGTTTTTT